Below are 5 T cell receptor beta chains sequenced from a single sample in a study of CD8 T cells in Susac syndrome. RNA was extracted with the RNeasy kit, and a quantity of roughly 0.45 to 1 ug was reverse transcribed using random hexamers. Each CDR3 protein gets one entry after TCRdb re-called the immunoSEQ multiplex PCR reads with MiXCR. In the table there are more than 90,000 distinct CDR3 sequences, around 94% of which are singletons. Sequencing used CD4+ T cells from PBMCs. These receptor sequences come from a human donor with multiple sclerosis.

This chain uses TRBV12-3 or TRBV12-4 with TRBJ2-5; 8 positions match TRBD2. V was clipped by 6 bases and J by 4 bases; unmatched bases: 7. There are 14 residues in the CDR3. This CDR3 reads CASRLAGRAETQYF. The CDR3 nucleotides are TGTGCCAGCAGACTAGCCGGGAGGGCAGAGACCCAGTACTTC.

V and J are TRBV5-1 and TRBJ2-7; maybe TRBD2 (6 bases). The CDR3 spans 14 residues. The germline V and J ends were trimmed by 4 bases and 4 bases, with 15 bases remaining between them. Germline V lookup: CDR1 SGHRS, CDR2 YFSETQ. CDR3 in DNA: TGCGCCAGCAGCCCACTGGGAGGTACGTACGAGCAGTACTTC. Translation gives CASSPLGGTYEQYF.

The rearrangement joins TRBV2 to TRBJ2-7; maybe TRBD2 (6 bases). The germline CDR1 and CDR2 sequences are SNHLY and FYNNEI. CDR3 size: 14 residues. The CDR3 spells CGAGPPSSSYEQYF. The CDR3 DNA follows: TGTGGGGCGGGACCACCCTCGAGCTCCTACGAGCAGTACTTC.

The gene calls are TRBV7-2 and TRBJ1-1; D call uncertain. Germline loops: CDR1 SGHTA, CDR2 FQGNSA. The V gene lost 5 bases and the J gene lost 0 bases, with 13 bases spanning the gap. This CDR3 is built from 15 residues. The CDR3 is CASSRGGTMNTEAFF. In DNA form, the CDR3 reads TGTGCCAGCAGCCGAGGCGGTACAATGAACACTGAAGCTTTCTTT.

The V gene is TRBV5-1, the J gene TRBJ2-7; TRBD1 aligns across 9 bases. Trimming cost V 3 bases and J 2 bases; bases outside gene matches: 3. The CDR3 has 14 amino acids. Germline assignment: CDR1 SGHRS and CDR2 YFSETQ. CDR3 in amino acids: CASSSGQGPYEQYF. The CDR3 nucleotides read TGCGCCAGCAGCTCGGGACAGGGTCCCTACGAGCAGTACTTC.